These T cell receptor beta chains were read from a single sample in a study of shared clonotypes between healthy human individuals. Here immunoSEQ multiplex PCR was the method, and the copy in TCRdb shows in-frame clones only, minus some. The sample consists of 1,400,000 or so clones, around 98.5% of them appearing once. Sequenced sample: naive CD4+ T cells sorted from blood. These receptors were taken from a man aged 30 to 45 in good health. CDR3s include the opening cysteine and the closing phenylalanine or tryptophan. Fields, in order: V gene, D gene, clone size, J gene, CDR3 protein, CDR3 DNA. D genes are given only for firm matches. The size of a clone is reported for some rows only, either as once, few or many, or as a class for expanded clones.

TRBV5-1,.,.,TRBJ2-2,CASSPTAANTGELFF,TGCGCCAGCAGCCCTACGGCAGCAAACACCGGGGAGCTGTTTTTT
TRBV5-1,.,.,TRBJ2-1,CASRGALQNNEQFF,TGCGCCAGCAGGGGCGCACTCCAGAACAATGAGCAGTTCTTC
TRBV18,TRBD1,.,TRBJ2-7,CASSRGMGGQGDEQYF,TGTGCCAGCTCACGGGGGATGGGCGGACAGGGGGACGAGCAGTACTTC
TRBV10-2,.,.,TRBJ2-7,CASIVPGNHEQYF,TGCGCCAGCATCGTCCCAGGGAACCACGAGCAGTACTTC
TRBV10-1,TRBD1,.,TRBJ2-2,CASSEDRAYTGELFF,TGCGCCAGCAGTGAAGACAGGGCTTACACCGGGGAGCTGTTTTTT
TRBV28,.,.,TRBJ1-4,CASSLWQPATNEKLFF,TGTGCCAGCAGTTTATGGCAGCCTGCAACTAATGAAAAACTGTTTTTT
TRBV11-3,TRBD2,.,TRBJ2-1,CASRKREGQDEQFF,TGTGCCAGCAGGAAGCGGGAGGGCCAAGATGAGCAGTTCTTC
TRBV7-2,TRBD2,.,TRBJ2-1,CASSFGGRWGNEQFF,TGTGCCAGCAGCTTCGGGGGGAGGTGGGGCAATGAGCAGTTCTTC
TRBV27,.,.,TRBJ2-3,CASSNGGKGDTQYF,TGTGCCAGCAGTAACGGCGGGAAGGGAGATACGCAGTATTTT
TRBV7-8,.,.,TRBJ1-2,CASSKGRTTNYGYTF,TGTGCCAGCAGCAAAGGACGGACGACTAACTATGGCTACACCTTC
TRBV29-1,.,.,TRBJ1-1,CSVGGRRDTEAFF,TGCAGCGTTGGGGGTCGGAGGGACACTGAAGCTTTCTTT
TRBV4-2,.,once,TRBJ2-3,CASSPRELDTQYF,TGTGCCAGCAGCCCTAGAGAGTTAGATACGCAGTATTTT
TRBV10-3,TRBD1,.,TRBJ1-2,CAISEGTVIGGYTF,TGTGCCATCAGTGAGGGGACAGTGATCGGTGGCTACACCTTC
TRBV27,.,.,TRBJ2-1,CASSLWGTDNEQFF,TGTGCCAGCAGTTTATGGGGCACCGACAATGAGCAGTTCTTC
TRBV9,TRBD2,.,TRBJ2-7,CASSEGLAGDRYF,TGTGCCAGCAGCGAGGGACTAGCGGGGGACCGGTACTTC
TRBV19,TRBD1,.,TRBJ1-1,CASRGWDRMRHTEAFF,TGTGCCAGTAGAGGTTGGGACAGGATGAGGCACACTGAAGCTTTCTTT
TRBV30,.,.,TRBJ1-3,CAWNAGPGNTIYF,TGTGCCTGGAATGCAGGTCCGGGAAACACCATATATTTT
TRBV28,TRBD1,.,TRBJ1-1,CASSFAQGANTEAFF,TGTGCCAGCAGTTTCGCGCAGGGGGCGAACACTGAAGCTTTCTTT
TRBV6-5,.,.,TRBJ2-7,CASRMAVTLYEQYF,TGTGCCAGCAGAATGGCGGTAACGCTCTACGAGCAGTACTTC
TRBV5-1,TRBD2,.,TRBJ2-7,CASSLVGGVRTYEQYF,TGCGCCAGCAGCTTGGTCGGGGGGGTTAGGACCTACGAGCAGTACTTC
TRBV30,.,.,TRBJ1-5,CAWSVEGFGPQHF,TGTGCCTGGAGTGTTGAGGGGTTTGGGCCCCAGCATTTT
TRBV10-3,.,.,TRBJ1-5,CATRTGTSNQPQHF,TGTGCCACCCGAACCGGGACTAGCAATCAGCCCCAGCATTTT
TRBV29-1,.,.,TRBJ2-1,CSALPGVNNEQFF,TGCAGCGCCCTGCCGGGGGTTAACAATGAGCAGTTCTTC
TRBV5-1,TRBD1,.,TRBJ1-2,CASSLAPGQYGYTF,TGCGCCAGCAGCTTGGCCCCGGGACAGTATGGCTACACCTTC
TRBV7-2,.,.,TRBJ2-1,CASSPTTYNEQFF,TGTGCCAGCAGCCCAACGACGTACAATGAGCAGTTCTTC
TRBV6-1,.,once,TRBJ2-1,CASSEGPENEQFF,TGTGCCAGCAGTGAAGGTCCCGAGAATGAGCAGTTCTTC
TRBV19,TRBD2,.,TRBJ2-1,CASSMTSGSPGNEQFF,TGTGCCAGTAGTATGACTAGCGGGAGCCCCGGGAATGAGCAGTTCTTC
TRBV9,TRBD2,once,TRBJ2-2,CASSVGLAGGSDTGELFF,TGTGCCAGCAGCGTGGGACTAGCGGGAGGGTCGGACACCGGGGAGCTGTTTTTT
TRBV2,.,.,TRBJ2-3,CASISYPGLSTDTQYF,TGTGCCAGCATTTCTTACCCGGGACTCTCCACAGATACGCAGTATTTT
TRBV7-9,.,.,TRBJ2-7,CASSRERPYEQYF,TGTGCCAGCAGCCGCGAACGTCCCTACGAGCAGTACTTC
TRBV5-5,.,.,TRBJ1-2,CASSPNRVLSYGYTF,TGTGCCAGCAGCCCTAACAGGGTCTTGAGCTATGGCTACACCTTC
TRBV5-4,TRBD2,.,TRBJ2-7,CASSLRSGLAASYEQYF,TGTGCCAGCAGCTTGAGGAGCGGCCTAGCGGCCTCCTACGAGCAGTACTTC
TRBV14,.,.,TRBJ2-2,CASTWGVPGELFF,TGTGCCAGCACTTGGGGGGTCCCCGGGGAGCTGTTTTTT
TRBV19,TRBD2,.,TRBJ2-1,CASSTLPTSHEQFF,TGTGCCAGTAGTACCCTCCCGACTAGCCATGAGCAGTTCTTC
TRBV28,TRBD2,.,TRBJ2-2,CASSQGTITGELFF,TGTGCCAGCAGTCAAGGGACTATCACCGGGGAGCTGTTTTTT
TRBV18,.,.,TRBJ2-7,CASSPLGPPYEQYF,TGTGCCAGCTCACCCCTGGGACCGCCCTACGAGCAGTACTTC
TRBV18,.,once,TRBJ2-1,CASSPTGSPSNEQFF,TGTGCCAGCTCACCAACAGGGTCACCTTCCAATGAGCAGTTCTTC
TRBV30,TRBD2,.,TRBJ2-1,CAWSTNTLAGVHNEQFF,TGTGCCTGGAGTACCAACACACTAGCGGGAGTCCACAATGAGCAGTTCTTC
TRBV4-3,TRBD2,.,TRBJ2-1,CASSQDYSGSLEQFF,TGCGCCAGCAGCCAAGATTATAGCGGGAGTCTCGAGCAGTTCTTC
TRBV2,.,.,TRBJ1-4,CASSVSNEKLFF,TGTGCCAGCAGTGTGAGCAATGAAAAACTGTTTTTT
TRBV7-9,TRBD1,.,TRBJ2-6,CASSLLGDRNSGANVLTF,TGTGCCAGCAGCTTATTGGGGGACAGGAACTCTGGGGCCAACGTCCTGACTTTC